The 10 T cell receptor beta chains listed next were all sequenced from one sample in a study of glioma-infiltrating T cells. The iRepertoire nested amplicon-rescue multiplex PCR amplified TCR alpha and beta CDR3s from RNA. TCRdb itself ran the multiplex PCR reads through MiXCR, one entry per CDR3 protein. The data contain over 140,000 distinct CDR3 sequences, approximately 40% of them seen just once; the ten biggest clones take up around 18%. Sequencing was done on a sample of glioma tissue, nonneoplastic brain tissue, or PBMCs (not recorded which). These receptors all come from a human donor with low-grade glioma or glioblastoma, undergoing nonglioma brain surgery, or in good health (not recorded which).

CDR3 region: CASSRPGQASYTF. CDR3 nucleotide sequence: TGCGCCAGCAGCCGCCCCGGACAGGCAAGCTACACCTTC. This chain joins TRBV4-1 and TRBJ1-2, with TRBD1 matching 7 bases. CDR1 MGHRA and CDR2 YSYEKL come from the germline V gene. The CDR3 sequence is 13 residues long. With V trimmed by 4 bases and J by 9 bases, 8 bases remained unmatched.

In regard to this clonotype: The CDR3 carries no conserved terminal phenylalanine or tryptophan, so it likely arises from a read error. The rearrangement joins TRBV6-5 to TRBJ2-1, with 7 positions matching TRBD2. Trimming cost V 0 bases and J 3 bases; bases outside gene matches: 2. There are 15 residues in the CDR3. CDR1 and CDR2 (germline): MNHEY, SVGAGI. CDR3: CASSYSGGVYNEQFS. CDR3 coding DNA: TGTGCCAGCAGTTACTCGGGGGGGGTCTACAATGAGCAGTTCTCC.

This chain uses TRBV12-3 or TRBV12-4 with TRBJ1-1; D may be TRBD1 (5 bases). The CDR3 length is 16 residues. The V end lost 7 bases, the J end lost 2 bases, and 20 bases lay between the germline ends. The CDR3 protein is CASTSGPAQPNTEAFF. The DNA of the CDR3 is TGTGCCAGCACCTCAGGGCCGGCGCAGCCTAACACTGAAGCTTTCTTT.

Comments on this clonotype: With a much larger clone just one base away, this may be a read error. The chain couples TRBV7-9 to TRBJ2-3; D is ambiguous. In germline, CDR1 is SEHNR, CDR2 FQNEAQ (reference sequence). The CDR3 totals 15 residues. The germline V and J ends were trimmed by 6 bases and 2 bases, with 15 bases remaining between them. Written as DNA, the CDR3 is TGTGCCAGCAGTCAACGGGTTTGGAACACAGATACGCAGTATTTT. It translates to CASSQRVWNTDTQYF.

Here the CDR3 reads CASSEVGGFSEAFF. CDR3 nucleotide sequence: TGCGCCAGCAGTGAGGTGGGGGGCTTTAGTGAAGCTTTCTTT. This chain joins TRBV10-2 and TRBJ1-1, with a weak D call TRBD1 (6 bases). The CDR3 loop spans 14 amino acids. CDR1 is WSHSY and CDR2 is SAAADI in the germline V gene. V was trimmed by 2 bases and J by 7 bases, leaving 14 bases between them.

Only a few counts were recorded for this clonotype. The V gene is TRBV20-1, the J gene TRBJ1-1; D possibly corresponds to TRBD1 (6 bases). Deletions cut 7 bases from V and 0 bases from J, with 18 bases between. Germline CDR1 DFQATT, CDR2 SNEGSKA (reference sequence). The CDR3 contains 15 residues. The DNA for the CDR3 is TGCAGTGGGGTTACAGGGTCTCGGATGAACACTGAAGCTTTCTTT. Protein: CSGVTGSRMNTEAFF.

A few counts support this clonotype. V is TRBV4-1 and J is TRBJ2-7; D not certain. V was trimmed by 1 base and J by 2 bases, leaving 6 bases between them. The CDR3 runs 13 residues. Germline loops: CDR1 MGHRA, CDR2 YSYEKL. CDR3 coding DNA: TGCGCCAGCAGCCAAGGGTTAGCCTACGAGCAGTACTTC. Translating gives CASSQGLAYEQYF.

This clonotype appeared many times. The chain carries TRBV20-1 and TRBJ1-1; tentative D call: TRBD1 (6 bases). Looked up from germline, CDR1 is DFQATT and CDR2 is SNEGSKA (reference sequence). Trimming stripped 3 bases from V and 0 bases from J, with 8 bases between. This CDR3 has 13 amino acids. The CDR3 nucleotides read TGCAGTGCTAGTTCAGGGGTGAACACTGAAGCTTTCTTT. Residues: CSASSGVNTEAFF.

The chain has TRBV11-2 and TRBJ1-1, with D unresolved. V gave up 6 bases and J gave up 3 bases, with 11 bases separating them. In germline, CDR1 is SGHAT, CDR2 FQNNGV. The CDR3 spans 13 residues. The CDR3 bases are TGTGCCAGCAGATTAATATTGGACACTGAAGCTTTCTTT. Amino acids: CASRLILDTEAFF.

This clonotype was observed a single time. The gene calls are TRBV4-2 and TRBJ1-2; D remains ambiguous. This CDR3 is built from 15 residues. The V gene lost 0 bases and the J gene lost 5 bases, with 13 bases spanning the gap. CDR1 is LGHNA, CDR2 YNFKEQ, per germline. The CDR3 DNA reads as TGTGCCAGCAGCCAAGATATGATAAGTGGGTATGGCTACACCTTC. This encodes CASSQDMISGYGYTF.